These 18 T cell receptor beta chains came from one sample sequenced in a study of T cells in localized non-small cell lung cancer. Clones were read by immunoSEQ multiplex PCR, and TCRdb kept only the in-frame ones, dropping some. The sample lists approximately 31,000 clones, 65% to 90% occurring once. Sequenced here: peripheral blood, sampled before any cancer treatment. All receptors come from a male donor older than 55 with stage III lung adenocarcinoma.

This clone has just one count. The rearrangement joins TRBV18 to TRBJ1-1; D is uncertain. V was cut by 2 bases and J by 4 bases, with 11 bases left in between. From germline, CDR1 is KGHSH and CDR2 LQKENI. The CDR3 loop spans 14 amino acids. The CDR3 here is CASSPSSPGTEAFF. The CDR3 DNA sequence: TGTGCCAGCTCACCATCATCCCCGGGCACTGAAGCTTTCTTT.

The count of this clone is one. The chain combines TRBV9 with TRBJ2-7, with D hard to call. CDR3 size: 15 residues. CDR1 and CDR2 from the germline V gene are SGDLS and YYNGEE. Trimming stripped 0 bases from V and 2 bases from J, with 12 bases between. CDR3 in DNA: TGTGCCAGCAGCGTAGGATCCGACTTAGCCTACGAGCAGTACTTC. This gives the protein CASSVGSDLAYEQYF.

The chain uses TRBV5-1 and TRBJ2-5; TRBD1 matches at 10 bases. This CDR3 region has 18 residues. The V and J ends lost 1 base and 3 bases, in that order; junction bases with no gene match: 12. Per the germline V gene, CDR1 is SGHRS and CDR2 is YFSETQ. This CDR3 is CASSLIWGTGEAKETQYF. CDR3 nucleotide sequence: TGCGCCAGCAGCTTGATTTGGGGGACAGGGGAGGCCAAAGAGACCCAGTACTTC.

The chain employs TRBV5-6 and TRBJ1-5, with D perhaps TRBD1 (5 bases). The CDR3 contains 16 residues. Trimming cost V 0 bases and J 4 bases, with 14 bases left between them. CDR1 is SGHDT, CDR2 YYEEEE, per germline. CDR3 bases: TGTGCCAGCAGCTTGGGACAGAATACGGGGAATCAGCCCCAGCATTTT. This encodes CASSLGQNTGNQPQHF.

The chain couples TRBV5-1 to TRBJ1-6; no clear D. CDR3 length: 12 residues. Trimming left V 8 bases short and J 12 bases short, with 15 bases between. Germline CDR1 SGHRS, CDR2 YFSETQ. CDR3 bases: TGCGCCAGTTGCCCCCAGGATGGACCCCTCCACTTT. Amino acid sequence: CASCPQDGPLHF.

The chain employs TRBV27 and TRBJ1-5; D remains unclear. There are 13 residues in the CDR3. Germline CDR1 MNHEY, CDR2 SMNVEV (reference sequence). V lost 8 bases and J lost 4, with 12 bases in between. The CDR3 protein is CASSTNGNQPQHF. CDR3 sequence (DNA): TGTGCCAGCTCCACAAACGGGAATCAGCCCCAGCATTTT.

The rearrangement joins TRBV7-6 to TRBJ2-1; D not resolved. Trimming removed 1 base from V and 2 bases from J, with 9 bases in between. The germline CDR1 and CDR2 sequences are SGHVS and FNYEAQ. The CDR3 has 15 residues. The CDR3 bases are TGTGCCAGCAGCTTAGGGACCGGGCCCTACAATGAGCAGTTCTTC. Protein sequence: CASSLGTGPYNEQFF.

This clone was picked up a small number of times. The chain uses TRBV29-1 and TRBJ1-1; weak D call: TRBD1 (6 bases). The CDR3 has 10 residues. Germline CDR1 and CDR2: SQVTM and ANQGSEA. The CDR3 DNA reads TGCGTCGGACAGACTACCGAAGCTTTCTTT. This codes for CVGQTTEAFF.

The CDR3 protein is CASSLLGQYSYEQYF. The CDR3 DNA reads TGTGCCAGTAGTTTACTCGGACAGTACTCCTACGAGCAGTACTTC. The rearrangement joins TRBV19 to TRBJ2-7, with a possible D match to TRBD1 (6 bases). Germline V CDR1 and CDR2: LNHDA, SQIVND (reference sequence). CDR3 length: 15 residues. V lost 5 bases and J lost 0, with 14 bases in between.

In its sample, this clone was seen a few times. The chain combines TRBV2 with TRBJ2-7; 7 positions agree with TRBD1. Trimming cost V 1 base and J 2 bases; bases outside gene matches: 5. Germline V lookup: CDR1 SNHLY, CDR2 FYNNEI. The CDR3 is 15 amino acids. Here the CDR3 DNA reads TGTGCCAGCAGTGAAGAGGGGACAGAAACCTACGAGCAGTACTTC. It translates to CASSEEGTETYEQYF.

This clone was recorded only once. It may be a read error: a sequence one base away is much more abundant. The V and J genes are TRBV6-6 and TRBJ1-1; D is undetermined. Germline-derived CDR1 and CDR2 are MNHNY and SVGAGI (reference sequence). This CDR3 region has 10 residues. The CDR3 nucleotides read TGTGCCAGCTCTGTAACTGTAGCTTTCTTT. It encodes CASSVTVAFF.

The CDR3 DNA reads as TGTGCCAGTAGGGGTTACGGGCAGGGGAACACCGGGGAGCTGTTTTTT. Translation gives CASRGYGQGNTGELFF. The chain carries TRBV19 and TRBJ2-2; D may be TRBD1 (5 bases). Germline CDR1 is LNHDA and CDR2 is SQIVND (reference sequence). The V end lost 6 bases, the J end lost 1 base, and 15 bases lay between the germline ends. The CDR3 totals 16 residues. Complete variable domain (other parts from reference TRBV19 and TRBJ2-2): DGGITQSPKYLFRKEGQNVTLSCEQNLNHDAMYWYRQDPGQGLRLIYYSQIVNDFQKGDIAEGYSVSREKKESFPLTVTSAQKNPTAFYLCASRGYGQGNTGELFFGEGSRLTVL.

This clone occurred a few times. The chain links TRBV7-8 to TRBJ2-2; perhaps D is TRBD1 or TRBD2 (5 bases each). The CDR3 loop spans 16 amino acids. V lost 5 bases to trimming and J lost 1 base, with 14 bases between them. Germline CDR1 reads SGHVS; CDR2 reads FQNEAQ. Here the CDR3 reads CASSITGTRNTGELFF. The CDR3 bases are TGTGCCAGCAGCATAACCGGGACCCGGAACACCGGGGAGCTGTTTTTT.

This rearrangement joins TRBV6-5 to TRBJ2-5, with D uncertain. CDR3 size: 14 residues. Trimming stripped 2 bases from V and 5 bases from J, with 12 bases between. Germline V gene lookup returns CDR1 MNHEY and CDR2 SVGAGI. The CDR3 coding sequence is TGTGCCAGCAGTTACAGTTCCGCCATGGAGACCCAGTACTTC. This codes for CASSYSSAMETQYF.

The rearrangement uses TRBV6-5 and TRBJ2-1; 8 positions match TRBD2. The CDR3 runs to 15 residues. Trimming took 0 bases from V and 4 from J; bases not matched to a gene: 2. Germline lookup yields CDR1 MNHEY and CDR2 SVGAGI. CDR3 protein: CASSYSLAEYNEQFF. The CDR3 DNA is TGTGCCAGCAGTTACTCACTAGCGGAGTACAATGAGCAGTTCTTC.

The chain combines TRBV29-1 with TRBJ1-2; possibly TRBD1 for D (5 bases). Germline V lookup: CDR1 SQVTM, CDR2 ANQGSEA. V lost 4 bases and J 4 bases, leaving 10 bases between the germline ends. The CDR3 is 12 residues long. The CDR3 sequence is CSVGGAGYGYTF. The CDR3, as DNA: TGCAGCGTTGGGGGCGCGGGCTATGGCTACACCTTC.

This chain joins TRBV19 and TRBJ1-5; no clear D. The CDR3 has 16 amino acids. V was cut by 2 bases and J by 0 bases, with 11 bases left in between. Germline-derived CDR1 and CDR2 are LNHDA and SQIVND (reference sequence). The CDR3 nucleotides read TGTGCCAGTAGTATACTGGGAGGCAATAGCAATCAGCCCCAGCATTTT. Protein sequence: CASSILGGNSNQPQHF.

The chain uses TRBV4-1 and TRBJ1-5; D remains unclear. The germline V gene encodes CDR1 MGHRA and CDR2 YSYEKL. The V and J ends lost 0 bases and 7 bases respectively, with 13 bases between them. There are 15 residues in the CDR3. DNA for the CDR3: TGCGCCAGCAGCCAAGACGGTACCTCAGACCAGCCCCAGCATTTT. It specifies CASSQDGTSDQPQHF.